Listed here is a single TCR beta chain. The specificity of this receptor is unknown. Base qualities were left out, and no much larger clone turns up one base away. These data are taken from a study of cytomegalovirus exposure and HLA in healthy donors (dated 2017 in TCRdb). Concerning the study at large: An earlier analysis of some 550 of the donors reported 276 Gb of sequence data and 117 million unique TCR beta sequences from approximately 180 million T cells. Besides the first cohort of 666 subjects, a separate validation cohort made up of over 100 different subjects was used. In a later analysis, previously published TCR beta repertoires from several hundred donors were re-analyzed and high-resolution HLA genotyping was added so that TCR occurrence patterns could be studied. Four or five DR-DQ haplotypes were handled as single units for association and clustering, since linkage in the cohort was strong. About 280 gigabases of sequencing data and tens of millions of unique TCR sequences made up an early release that covered fewer than 650 HLA-typed donors. A later genetic analysis took genome-wide SNP genotypes for about three fifths of the 666 donors and used that subset as a discovery cohort. In the later analysis, no new phenotypic data were used to find candidate immune exposures; instead, reliance was placed on TCR beta sequences and their occurrence across donors. The study aimed to test whether cataloging public T cell receptors could reveal signatures of past pathogen exposure. Using immunosequencing, the study profiled T cell repertoires from fewer than 850 subjects and related those repertoires to cytomegalovirus serostatus. Across approximately 420 genotyped donors of the cohort, an average of about 240,000 unique TCR beta nucleotide sequences per donor were sequenced, and roughly 20% of those sequences were non-productive. Both class I and class II loci were covered by HLA typing, at four-digit resolution. An earlier analysis of around 580 of the donors used high-throughput TCR beta sequencing to judge whether each TCR beta V gene segment behaved as functional or pseudogenic. Alongside the repertoire data, information on donor age, sex, ethnicity and CMV serostatus was compiled. Of the roughly 400 genotyped donors, 65% to 90% fell in the genetic ancestry cluster associated with self-reported Caucasian donors. The number of typed donors differed by locus: 629-630 for A, B, C, DRB1 and DQB1; some 540 for DQA1; approximately 600 for DPA1; and about 450 for DPB1. Every repertoire in the discovery cohort had been generated on one and the same sequencing platform. High-throughput TCR immunosequencing, statistical association of individual TCRs with disease status, and machine learning were combined to predict cytomegalovirus infection status.

General study outcomes and caveats: Roughly uniform sequencing depth across donors was assumed in presence/absence analyses, although this assumption may not hold. Because counts were too low, about 18 rarely observed V segments, including chromosome 9 orphons, were left out of the earlier analysis of approximately 580 of the donors. In a later genetic analysis, a missense DCLRE1C variant was associated with V-gene and J-gene trimming of TCR beta chains, and the association was replicated in an independent cohort. In both the original and validation cohorts, the classifier was reported to diagnose cytomegalovirus status with high specificity and sensitivity. According to a later analysis, most CMV-associated TCR beta chains appeared to be HLA-restricted, and the HLA associations seemed to be driven largely by CMV exposure. Because some donors lacked HLA typing at each locus, the association tests relied only on the typed subset. Most TCR sequences were seen in very few donors, while some public TCRs were found in many individuals. Assigning TCR associations to individual alleles was difficult when HLA alleles, especially DR and DQ, strongly co-occurred. Several of the top co-occurrence clusters appeared to be linked to parvovirus B19, influenza, CMV and Epstein-Barr virus, according to a later analysis. A later genetic analysis reported fewer N-insertions in productive TCRs among donors in an Asian-associated ancestry cluster than the roughly 700-donor mean. Linkage disequilibrium might explain the correlated functional status among segregating V segments, but an unknown experimental factor could not be excluded. In vitro tests confirmed that three of the cytomegalovirus-associated TCR beta chains recognize cytomegalovirus antigens. A cluster of highly shared sequence variants was judged likely to represent a technical artifact of the sequencing pipeline. In an earlier analysis of about 540 of the donors, most TCR beta V segments were observed in productive rearrangements about 90% or about 30% of the time, broadly matching IMGT annotations. The study listed 164 TCR beta chains as associated with cytomegalovirus. A later analysis associated around 16,000 TCR beta sequences with specific HLA alleles at a false discovery rate of 0.05. A later analysis found that HLA-associated TCR beta chains were more clonally expanded and had lower generation probabilities than equally common non-associated chains. Because the 87-base-pair reads could not distinguish some IMGT-functional V segments, including TRBV6-2 and TRBV6-3, those segments were excluded. In a later analysis, the rate of TCR association differed among HLA loci, with DRB1 alleles having the most associated TCRs and HLA-C alleles having the fewest. CMV serostatus was the only immune exposure information available for the cohort. The cohort was sequenced for TCR beta chains only, and without alpha or paired-chain data the features that could be detected were limited. A further reported finding was that TCR beta sequences accurately predicted the HLA-A and HLA-B alleles for most subjects in the first cohort. According to the authors, the approach could potentially be generalized to other disease states and immunological phenotypes.

As encoded in the germline V gene, CDR1 is SGHRS while CDR2 is YFSETQ. There are 15 amino acids in the CDR3, from cysteine to phenylalanine inclusive. Just CDR3 DNA is preserved here, 45 bases in frame from base 1. V and J are truncated by 3 bases and 7 bases respectively, leaving an intervening sequence of 20 bases. The cohort was made up of 666 healthy bone marrow donors. At the time of sampling, every cohort member was nominally healthy, though immune exposures that went unrecorded were likely present. The donor was CMV seropositive and was included in the group of 250 to 350 seropositive cohort members. A peripheral blood sample was collected from each donor, and TCR beta sequencing was performed on peripheral blood mononuclear cells. Genomic DNA extraction from the blood cell samples was performed with the Qiagen DNeasy Blood Extraction Kit. The method was the immunoSEQ multiplex PCR assay. The multiplex PCR relied on a mix of 60 forward primers for TCR Vbeta segments and 13 reverse primers for TCR Jbeta segments. A multiplex PCR assay on genomic DNA amplified the CDR3 region of rearranged TCR beta genes. Amplified TCR beta libraries were sequenced as 87-base-pair reads on the Illumina HiSeq System. The paper's processing steps were these. A later analysis tallied 75 million to 85 million unique TCR beta chains across the 666 repertoires, and around 12 million of those chains were shared by two or more donors. To remove PCR and sequencing errors, raw reads were error-corrected and collapsed into unique sequences using a nearest-neighbor algorithm that merged closely related sequences. To assign V, D and J gene segments, CDR3 sequences were aligned to IMGT reference sequences. For a sequence to be retained, at least a six-nucleotide match to both a V gene segment and a J gene segment was required. Rearrangements were called productive when the CDR3 lacked stop codons and stayed in frame with V and J; all others were non-productive. Following IMGT convention, CDR3 was defined as the stretch from the second conserved V-encoded cysteine up to the conserved J-encoded phenylalanine. Sequences without an unambiguous match to a single V gene segment were excluded from the earlier analysis of approximately 560 of the donors. An earlier analysis of a few hundred of the donors called V segments functional above 56.7% productive rearrangements and segregating when the between-donor standard deviation exceeded 5%. A statistical classification framework was built to diagnose cytomegalovirus status from the catalog of TCR beta chain sequences. A later analysis assigned V and J genes by comparing TCR nucleotide sequences with IMGT/GENE-DB human TR gene sequences. A later analysis assigned CDR3 sequences and most-parsimonious VDJ recombination scenarios with the TCRdist pipeline. In a later analysis, every TCR beta chain was defined by the combination of its CDR3 amino acid sequence and its V-gene family, and reads without a unique V-gene family were dropped. To address suspected cross-contamination and a sequencing artifact, a later analysis removed 450 to 700 highly shared, low-generation-probability nucleotide sequences. In a later analysis, a clonal expansion index for each public chain was calculated from normalized within-repertoire ranks of inferred template counts. In a later analysis, generation probabilities were computed with a VDJ recombination model fitted to out-of-frame rearrangements, and the resulting probabilities were checked against IGoR. In a later analysis, TCR-TCR, TCR-HLA and TCR-CMV co-occurrence was scored with hypergeometric tests, and a repertoire-size bias correction was applied to TCR pairs. False discovery rates were estimated in a later analysis by permuting HLA or CMV assignments 20 times. In a later analysis, co-occurring TCRs were grouped using DBSCAN, and TCRdist sequence similarity was added for clustering within HLA-allele-positive subsets. Repertoires with fewer than 30,000 or more than 120,000 public chains, plus five repertoires with anomalous nucleotide sharing, were excluded from co-occurrence clustering. The source is immuneACCESS, and TCRdb retained only in-frame sequences with V and J called. Part of the clones is not carried over; for the studies checked, unresolved V genes explain less than half of this, and the remainder is unexplained. V, J and clone size are taken as reported in that table, and D and trimming were inferred from the DNA itself. The sample profile shows about 130,000 clones; about 72% of them were found once. Around 1.6% of the sample lies in the top ten.

The receptor's source is a man aged 30 to 45 in good health and CMV-seropositive. The chain links TRBV5-1 with TRBJ2-7, and possibly TRBD1, on 5 matching bases. What was sequenced was PBMCs. The DNA is as follows: TGCGCCAGCAGCTCTGGCTCCGGACCAGGGTTTGAGCAGTACTTC. Its translation reads: CASSSGSGPGFEQYF.